Below, 32 T cell receptor beta chains from the same sample are listed, as sequenced in a study of OX40 agonist ivuxolimab in advanced cancers. Using immunoSEQ multiplex PCR, the repertoire was profiled, and TCRdb retains in-frame clones only, with some absent. The repertoire has fewer than 65,000 clones, 80% of them found once; the top ten carry about 3.9%. The specimen was CD4+ or CD8+ T cells sorted from blood, collected in a trial of the OX40 agonist ivuxolimab. The source is an adult with an advanced solid tumor such as melanoma, head and neck, liver or kidney cancer.

This clone was seen a handful of times. This chain joins TRBV18 and TRBJ2-7; TRBD2 is a possible D gene (5 bases). V was clipped by 4 bases and J by 5 bases, with 15 bases between them. The CDR3 is 14 amino acids. Germline values: CDR1 KGHSH, CDR2 LQKENI. CDR3 sequence (DNA): TGTGCCAGCTCACTCGGGATAGGAAGAGACGAGCAGTACTTC. Translation: CASSLGIGRDEQYF.

The rearrangement uses TRBV18 and TRBJ1-5, with D tentatively TRBD1 (5 bases). Germline V gene lookup returns CDR1 KGHSH and CDR2 LQKENI. V shed 6 bases and J shed 1 base, with 10 bases lying between them. This CDR3 has 14 residues. The CDR3 sequence: CASSKGTSNQPQHF. In DNA, the CDR3 is TGTGCCAGCTCGAAGGGGACCAGCAATCAGCCCCAGCATTTT.

V gene TRBV2 combines with J gene TRBJ2-5; no clear D. CDR3 length: 13 amino acids. Germline loops: CDR1 SNHLY, CDR2 FYNNEI. V was clipped by 5 bases and J by 2 bases, with 9 bases between them. The CDR3 sequence is CASSWVEQETQYF. The DNA of the CDR3 is TGTGCCAGCAGTTGGGTGGAACAAGAGACCCAGTACTTC.

The chain has TRBV6-1 and TRBJ2-7; 8 bases agree with TRBD2. With 0 bases clipped from V and 2 bases from J, the junction kept 12 bases outside the gene matches. CDR3 size: 18 residues. Per the germline V gene, CDR1 is MNHNS and CDR2 is SASEGT. Written as DNA, the CDR3 is TGTGCCAGCAGTGAAGCGAGGCGGGGGGTTCCCCCTACCTACGAGCAGTACTTC. Protein product: CASSEARRGVPPTYEQYF.

The chain uses TRBV6-5 and TRBJ2-7; 16 bases are shared with TRBD2. Looked up from germline, CDR1 is MNHEY and CDR2 is SVGAGI. The CDR3 length is 16 residues. After removal of 4 bases from V and 7 bases from J, the junction contained 7 bases not matched to a gene. The CDR3 spells CASSLGTSGRAGEQYF. The CDR3 DNA is TGTGCCAGCAGTTTGGGGACTAGCGGGAGGGCCGGGGAGCAGTACTTC.

The chain joins TRBV7-2 to TRBJ2-1; D may be TRBD2 (6 bases). Germline CDR1 is SGHTA and CDR2 is FQGNSA. The CDR3 contains 14 residues. The V gene lost 1 base and the J gene lost 3 bases, with 7 bases spanning the gap. CDR3 region: CASSLVSGYNEQFF. The CDR3 DNA reads as TGTGCCAGCAGCTTAGTTAGCGGCTACAATGAGCAGTTCTTC.

V gene TRBV10-1 combines with J gene TRBJ1-5; D is perhaps TRBD1 (5 bases). Germline V gene sequence: CDR1 WNHNN, CDR2 SYGVQD (reference sequence). Trimming shortened V by 6 bases and J by 3 bases, and 12 bases separated the two germline ends. The CDR3 contains 14 residues. The CDR3 DNA is TGCGCCAGCAGGCCACGGGGGACCAATCAGCCCCAGCATTTT. Translation gives CASRPRGTNQPQHF.

This clone has only a few counts. V and J are TRBV7-8 and TRBJ1-6, with D tentatively TRBD1 (6 bases). Germline-derived CDR1 and CDR2 are SGHVS and FQNEAQ. With 5 bases removed from V and 2 bases from J, the gap between germline ends came to 10 bases. There are 15 residues in the CDR3. The CDR3 sequence: CASSLGQTYNSPLHF. The CDR3 DNA is TGTGCCAGCAGCCTCGGACAGACCTATAATTCACCCCTCCACTTT.

The chain couples TRBV6-5 to TRBJ1-2; the match to TRBD1 covers 9 bases. The CDR3 runs to 16 residues. Losses at the gene ends were 4 bases for V and 3 bases for J; bases not matched to a gene: 9. In germline, CDR1 is MNHEY, CDR2 SVGAGI. CDR3 protein: CASSLNRGLGDYGYTF. The CDR3 DNA is TGTGCCAGCAGTTTGAACAGGGGGCTCGGTGACTATGGCTACACCTTC.

The chain employs TRBV11-3 and TRBJ2-5, with 8 bases that match TRBD1. CDR1 and CDR2 (germline): SGHNT, YENEEA. The CDR3 has 14 residues. V dropped 3 bases and J dropped 3; count of bases not matched to a gene: 3. CDR3 sequence: CASSFQGAEETQYF. CDR3 in DNA: TGTGCCAGCAGCTTCCAGGGGGCGGAAGAGACCCAGTACTTC.

This chain uses TRBV7-2 with TRBJ1-1; D gene uncertain. V was shortened by 5 bases and J by 7 bases, with 8 bases between the two germline ends. Germline V CDR1 and CDR2: SGHTA, FQGNSA. The CDR3 covers 11 residues. The CDR3 region has the DNA TGTGCCAGCAGCCCCGAAGTTGAAGCTTTCTTT. The encoded protein is CASSPEVEAFF.

This rearrangement joins TRBV6-6 to TRBJ1-4; the match to TRBD1 covers 11 bases. V shed 5 bases, J shed 9 bases, and the junction held 5 bases outside the gene matches. The CDR3 has 14 residues. Germline V gene lookup returns CDR1 MNHNY and CDR2 SVGAGI (reference sequence). This CDR3 is CASSQGQGGKKLFF. The CDR3 DNA is TGTGCCAGCAGTCAGGGACAGGGGGGGAAAAAACTGTTTTTT.

This clone was seen once. The CDR3 reads CASSLGGSSYEQYF. DNA of the CDR3: TGTGCCAGCAGCTTGGGAGGGAGCTCCTACGAGCAGTACTTC. The chain employs TRBV5-8 and TRBJ2-7; possibly TRBD2 for D (5 bases). The CDR3 has 14 residues. The V end was cut by 0 bases, the J end by 0 bases, with 7 bases between. The germline V gene has CDR1 SGHTS and CDR2 YDEGEE.

This chain joins TRBV10-3 and TRBJ2-1, with TRBD2 matching 8 bases. Looked up from germline, CDR1 is ENHRY and CDR2 is SYGVKD. J was trimmed by 9 bases and V by 0 bases; bases with no gene match: 7. The CDR3 runs to 15 residues. The CDR3 sequence is CAISESTGGASEQFF. The CDR3 nucleotides are TGTGCCATCAGTGAGTCGACGGGGGGGGCAAGTGAGCAGTTCTTC.

The chain combines TRBV6-5 with TRBJ2-2, with D maybe TRBD1 (6 bases). Trimming cost V 8 bases and J 0 bases, with 10 bases left between them. In germline, CDR1 is MNHEY, CDR2 SVGAGI. The CDR3 is made up of 14 amino acids. CDR3 nucleotides: TGTGCCAGCGGGGGCCTCCCGAACACCGGGGAGCTGTTTTTT. This codes for CASGGLPNTGELFF.

A word on this clone: The same CDR3 is also encoded by other DNA sequences in this sample. The genes are TRBV19 and TRBJ1-5, with D perhaps matching TRBD1 (6 bases). Germline V gene data show CDR1 as LNHDA and CDR2 as SQIVND (reference sequence). CDR3 size: 13 residues. V lost 5 bases and J 3 bases, leaving 8 bases between the germline ends. The DNA of the CDR3 is TGTGCCAGTAGTTACAGGGACAATCAGCCCCAGCATTTT. This encodes CASSYRDNQPQHF.

The chain employs TRBV5-5 and TRBJ2-7; 9 nucleotides line up with TRBD1. This CDR3 is built from 13 residues. With V trimmed by 4 bases and J by 3 bases, 2 bases remained unmatched. Germline CDR1 reads SGHKS; CDR2 reads YYEKEE (reference sequence). The CDR3 coding sequence is TGTGCCAGCAGCGCGGACAGGGGCTACGAGCAGTACTTC. It yields the protein CASSADRGYEQYF. The full variable domain, in which reference TRBV5-5 and TRBJ2-7 provide the parts outside the CDR3, is DAGVTQSPTHLIKTRGQQVTLRCSPISGHKSVSWYQQVLGQGPQFIFQYYEKEERGRGNFPDRFSARQFPNYSSELNVNALLLGDSALYLCASSADRGYEQYFGPGTRLTVT.

This clone was seen only once. This rearrangement joins TRBV29-1 to TRBJ2-1; possible D gene TRBD2, 5 bases. Trimming took off 8 bases at V and 8 bases at J, with 13 bases between the two ends. Germline V lookup: CDR1 SQVTM, CDR2 ANQGSEA. CDR3 length equals 11 residues. Here the CDR3 DNA reads TGCAGCACCTTCAACGGGGATGAGCAGTTCTTC. This translates into CSTFNGDEQFF.

The CDR3 DNA is TGTGCCAGCAGCAAGAGCACAGATACGCAGTATTTT. Protein: CASSKSTDTQYF. The V gene is TRBV27, the J gene TRBJ2-3; no clear D. This CDR3 has 12 residues. Germline CDR1 MNHEY, CDR2 SMNVEV (reference sequence). Trimming took off 6 bases at V and 0 bases at J, with 4 bases between the two ends.

The chain recombines TRBV27 with TRBJ1-5; D remains unclear. CDR1 is MNHEY, CDR2 SMNVEV, per germline (reference sequence). The CDR3 is 18 amino acids. With 2 bases removed from V and 0 bases from J, the gap between germline ends came to 17 bases. The DNA of the CDR3 is TGTGCCAGCAGTTTAATGTTTTCAGGCAAATATAGCAATCAGCCCCAGCATTTT. Its protein product is CASSLMFSGKYSNQPQHF.

This clone was recorded a few times. V and J are TRBV5-1 and TRBJ2-3; 10 nucleotides line up with TRBD2. V shed 0 bases, J shed 3 bases, and the junction held 7 bases outside the gene matches. Germline CDR1 is SGHRS and CDR2 is YFSETQ. The CDR3 consists of 17 residues. CDR3 coding DNA: TGCGCCAGCAGCTTGGGGACTAGCGGAAGTGGGACAGATACGCAGTATTTT. Amino acid sequence: CASSLGTSGSGTDTQYF. The entire variable domain, with the rest obtained from reference TRBV5-1 and TRBJ2-3, is as follows: KAGVTQTPRYLIKTRGQQVTLSCSPISGHRSVSWYQQTPGQGLQFLFEYFSETQRNKGNFPGRFSGRQFSNSRSEMNVSTLELGDSALYLCASSLGTSGSGTDTQYFGPGTRLTVL.

The J gene is TRBJ1-2, the V gene TRBV14; D is unclear. There are 15 residues in the CDR3. Deletions cut 0 bases from V and 0 bases from J, with 8 bases between. Germline CDR1 reads SGHDN; CDR2 reads FVKESK. The chain's CDR3 is CASSQDLVANYGYTF. In DNA, the CDR3 is TGTGCCAGCAGCCAAGATTTAGTAGCTAACTATGGCTACACCTTC.

The chain is built from TRBV5-1 and TRBJ2-5, with D possibly matching TRBD2 (5 bases). This CDR3 spans 14 amino acids. Germline V gene sequence: CDR1 SGHRS, CDR2 YFSETQ. With 0 bases removed from V and 5 bases from J, the gap between germline ends came to 11 bases. The CDR3: CASSLATREETQYF. The CDR3 DNA is TGCGCCAGCAGCTTGGCCACAAGGGAGGAGACCCAGTACTTC.

This clone has a handful of counts. The gene calls are TRBV5-1 and TRBJ2-3, with D possibly matching TRBD2 (7 bases). V was trimmed by 7 bases and J by 5 bases, leaving 20 bases between them. Germline V gene data show CDR1 as SGHRS and CDR2 as YFSETQ. This CDR3 has 15 residues. DNA for the CDR3: TGCGCCAGCCGAAGGGGGGGCGGCTTCCGAGATACGCAGTATTTT. It specifies CASRRGGGFRDTQYF.

This sequence joins TRBV9 and TRBJ2-5, with D perhaps matching TRBD1 (7 bases). Germline CDR1 SGDLS, CDR2 YYNGEE. The CDR3 loop spans 14 amino acids. With 4 bases removed from V and 4 bases from J, the gap between germline ends came to 14 bases. The CDR3 region has the DNA TGTGCCAGCAGCCGTAGCCAGGGGGGAGAGACCCAGTACTTC. This encodes CASSRSQGGETQYF.

The chain links TRBV7-9 to TRBJ2-5; TRBD2 is a possible D gene (6 bases). The germline CDR1 and CDR2 sequences are SEHNR and FQNEAQ (reference sequence). The CDR3 length is 16 residues. The V end lost 1 base, the J end lost 2 bases, and 14 bases lay between the germline ends. The CDR3: CASSLGMEGEQETQYF. The CDR3 DNA reads TGTGCCAGCAGCTTAGGAATGGAGGGTGAGCAAGAGACCCAGTACTTC.

The rearrangement joins TRBV19 to TRBJ1-6, with 7 bases matching TRBD1. The CDR3 is 15 amino acids. Unmatched junction bases numbered 6, after V lost 5 bases and J lost 5 bases. Germline V gives CDR1 LNHDA, CDR2 SQIVND (reference sequence). CDR3 in amino acids: CASSLQGGDNSPLHF. For the CDR3, the DNA is TGTGCCAGTAGTCTCCAGGGGGGCGATAATTCACCCCTCCACTTT. The full variable domain, completed using reference TRBV19 and TRBJ1-6, is DGGITQSPKYLFRKEGQNVTLSCEQNLNHDAMYWYRQDPGQGLRLIYYSQIVNDFQKGDIAEGYSVSREKKESFPLTVTSAQKNPTAFYLCASSLQGGDNSPLHFGNGTRLTVT.

The V and J genes are TRBV4-3 and TRBJ1-5; D is ambiguous. The V gene lost 3 bases and the J gene lost 5 bases, with 8 bases spanning the gap. Germline V gene sequence: CDR1 LGHNA, CDR2 YSLEER. This CDR3 has 13 residues. The CDR3 protein is CASSQEPDQPQHF. CDR3 DNA: TGCGCCAGCAGCCAGGAACCGGATCAGCCCCAGCATTTT.

The chain carries TRBV5-1 and TRBJ1-4; TRBD1 agrees at 8 bases. Trimming at V came to 2 bases and at J to 1 base, leaving 1 base not matched to a gene. CDR1 SGHRS and CDR2 YFSETQ come from the germline V gene. The CDR3 is made up of 15 amino acids. This chain's CDR3 is CASSLTGGTNEKLFF. In DNA form, the CDR3 reads TGCGCCAGCAGCTTAACAGGGGGAACTAATGAAAAACTGTTTTTT. Drawing the rest from reference TRBV5-1 and TRBJ1-4, the complete variable domain is KAGVTQTPRYLIKTRGQQVTLSCSPISGHRSVSWYQQTPGQGLQFLFEYFSETQRNKGNFPGRFSGRQFSNSRSEMNVSTLELGDSALYLCASSLTGGTNEKLFFGSGTQLSVL.

The V call is TRBV7-6, the J call TRBJ2-1, with 8 bases that match TRBD1. The CDR3 has 16 amino acids. J lost 4 bases, V lost 0 bases, and 5 bases had no gene match. CDR1 SGHVS and CDR2 FNYEAQ come from the germline V gene. This CDR3 reads CASSLADWDRYNEQFF. The CDR3 nucleotides are TGTGCCAGCAGCTTAGCGGACTGGGACAGGTACAATGAGCAGTTCTTC.

V and J are TRBV6-4 and TRBJ2-1; 9 bases line up with TRBD1. The CDR3 has 13 amino acids. The germline gives CDR1 MRHNA, CDR2 SNTAGT. V dropped 3 bases and J dropped 9; count of bases not matched to a gene: 3. CDR3 protein: CASSEDRGGEQFF. The DNA of the CDR3 is TGTGCCAGCAGTGAGGACAGGGGTGGTGAGCAGTTCTTC.

The chain recombines TRBV7-7 with TRBJ2-2; possibly TRBD2 for D (6 bases). CDR1 and CDR2 from the germline V gene are SSHAT and FNYEAQ (reference sequence). The CDR3 covers 14 residues. V lost 5 bases and J lost 1, with 8 bases in between. CDR3 protein: CASSPGVNTGELFF. CDR3 nucleotide sequence: TGTGCCAGCAGCCCGGGGGTGAACACCGGGGAGCTGTTTTTT.